The 31 T cell receptor beta chains in this list originate from one sample, sequenced in a study of control samples from healthy donors and cancer patients. Here immunoSEQ multiplex PCR was the method, and the copy in TCRdb shows in-frame clones only, minus some. The sample lists just over 80,000 clones, roughly 91% seen once, with about 5.5% in the top ten. The specimen was blood. The receptors stem from a man between 50 and 59 years old in good health.

The chain links TRBV2 to TRBJ2-3; D remains unclear. CDR3 length: 14 amino acids. Trimming pared 8 bases from V and 7 bases from J, leaving 19 bases between. Germline lookup yields CDR1 SNHLY and CDR2 FYNNEI. The CDR3 DNA reads TGTGCCAGCTCACATCCTTCCAGGAAATATACGCAGTATTTT. Translating gives CASSHPSRKYTQYF.

The V gene is TRBV19, the J gene TRBJ2-7; tentative D call: TRBD1 (5 bases). V lost 8 bases, J lost 0 bases, and 14 bases lay in between. Germline-derived CDR1 and CDR2 are LNHDA and SQIVND (reference sequence). The CDR3 loop spans 14 amino acids. This CDR3 reads CASSGKGHSYEQYF. CDR3 sequence (DNA): TGTGCCAGTTCCGGTAAGGGGCACTCCTACGAGCAGTACTTC.

The rearrangement joins TRBV19 to TRBJ1-3; 8 nucleotides align to TRBD1. From germline, CDR1 is LNHDA and CDR2 SQIVND (reference sequence). V shed 6 bases and J 4 bases; nucleotides not matched to a gene: 8. The CDR3 has 15 amino acids. CDR3 nucleotides: TGTGCCAGTAGCCCGGTGACAGGGGCAGGAAACACCATATATTTT. Its translation: CASSPVTGAGNTIYF.

This clone counts as medium-sized. The genes are TRBV27 and TRBJ1-1; possible D gene TRBD1, 6 bases. Germline V gene sequence: CDR1 MNHEY, CDR2 SMNVEV (reference sequence). V lost 7 bases to trimming and J lost 4 bases, with 13 bases between them. The length of the CDR3 is 13 residues. Here the CDR3 DNA reads TGTGCCAGCACCAGGGACATGGGCACTGAAGCTTTCTTT. It encodes CASTRDMGTEAFF.

V gene TRBV20-1 combines with J gene TRBJ2-7, with D tentatively TRBD2 (6 bases). CDR3 length equals 16 residues. CDR1 and CDR2 from the germline V gene are DFQATT and SNEGSKA (reference sequence). V was cut by 3 bases and J by 3 bases, with 21 bases left in between. CDR3 in DNA: TGCAGTGCTAGTCCAATGAGTGGAGGAGCGGGCTACGAGCAGTACTTC. Translated: CSASPMSGGAGYEQYF.

The chain links TRBV12-3 or TRBV12-4 to TRBJ2-1; D gene ambiguous. This CDR3 is 12 amino acids long. V was shortened by 3 bases and J by 6 bases, with 6 bases between the two germline ends. The CDR3 here is CASSFLGNEQFF. CDR3 DNA sequence: TGTGCCAGCAGTTTTCTAGGCAATGAGCAGTTCTTC.

The genes are TRBV18 and TRBJ2-2; maybe TRBD2 (5 bases). The CDR3 sequence is 16 residues long. Germline V CDR1 and CDR2: KGHSH, LQKENI. The V gene lost 1 base and the J gene lost 0 bases, with 9 bases spanning the gap. The chain's CDR3 is CASSPQVGTNTGELFF. The DNA for the CDR3 is TGTGCCAGCTCACCACAAGTCGGGACGAACACCGGGGAGCTGTTTTTT.

This chain links TRBV6-5 with TRBJ1-5, with D perhaps matching TRBD1 (6 bases). This CDR3 region has 14 residues. Germline V gene sequence: CDR1 MNHEY, CDR2 SVGAGI. Trimming pared 6 bases from V and 4 bases from J, leaving 13 bases between. This chain's CDR3 is CASSRGRGNQPQHF. CDR3 DNA sequence: TGTGCCAGCAGCAGGGGAAGGGGGAATCAGCCCCAGCATTTT.

The J gene is TRBJ2-5, the V gene TRBV11-3, with 7 bases fitting TRBD1. Trimming cost V 5 bases and J 1 base; bases outside gene matches: 4. Germline V CDR1 and CDR2: SGHNT, YENEEA. There are 14 residues in the CDR3. CDR3 loop: CASSQYRGQETQYF. The CDR3 DNA sequence: TGTGCCAGCAGCCAGTACAGGGGCCAAGAGACCCAGTACTTC.

On this clone: Other nucleotide sequences from this sample produce the same CDR3. This chain links TRBV18 with TRBJ2-7, with 8 nucleotides matching TRBD1. V trimming: 6 bases; J trimming: 3 bases; junction bases outside the gene matches: 4. There are 13 residues in the CDR3. The germline gives CDR1 KGHSH, CDR2 LQKENI. The CDR3 bases are TGTGCCAGCTCCTTGGGACAGGACTACGAGCAGTACTTC. Protein: CASSLGQDYEQYF.

CDR3 sequence: CASSMRTGTNTGELFF. The CDR3 DNA sequence: TGTGCCAGTAGTATGAGGACAGGGACGAACACCGGGGAGCTGTTTTTT. The chain carries TRBV19 and TRBJ2-2; 8 nucleotides align to TRBD1. Germline lookup yields CDR1 LNHDA and CDR2 SQIVND (reference sequence). This CDR3 contains 16 residues. V was pared by 3 bases and J by 0 bases, with 3 bases of the junction left unmatched.

The chain links TRBV5-4 to TRBJ2-7; possible D gene TRBD1, 6 bases. The CDR3 is 14 residues long. CDR1 and CDR2 from the germline V gene are SGHNT and YYREEE (reference sequence). V lost 3 bases to trimming and J lost 4 bases, with 14 bases between them. The CDR3 nucleotides are TGTGCCAGCAGCTATGACAGGAAAGAATACGAGCAGTACTTC. Its protein product is CASSYDRKEYEQYF.

This sequence joins TRBV5-1 and TRBJ2-5, with a weak D call TRBD2 (5 bases). CDR1 and CDR2 from the germline V gene are SGHRS and YFSETQ. V lost 5 bases, J lost 3 bases, and 8 bases lay in between. This CDR3 comprises 12 residues. The CDR3, as DNA: TGCGCCAGCAGGAGCGGAGAAGAGACCCAGTACTTC. This encodes CASRSGEETQYF. Based on the CDR3 plus reference TRBV5-1 and TRBJ2-5, the full variable domain is KAGVTQTPRYLIKTRGQQVTLSCSPISGHRSVSWYQQTPGQGLQFLFEYFSETQRNKGNFPGRFSGRQFSNSRSEMNVSTLELGDSALYLCASRSGEETQYFGPGTRLLVL.

This clone showed up just once. The chain recombines TRBV19 with TRBJ2-3; 13 nucleotides align to TRBD2. The CDR3 runs to 17 residues. J was trimmed by 3 bases and V by 4 bases; bases with no gene match: 7. Germline values: CDR1 LNHDA, CDR2 SQIVND (reference sequence). As DNA, the CDR3 is TGTGCCAGTAGTACATGGACTAGCGGGGGAGCTACAGATACGCAGTATTTT. This codes for CASSTWTSGGATDTQYF.

The chain is built from TRBV18 and TRBJ2-7, with TRBD1 identical over 9 bases. The V segment lost 3 bases and the J segment 0 bases; nucleotides outside the gene matches: 9. Germline V CDR1 and CDR2: KGHSH, LQKENI. The CDR3 has 17 amino acids. CDR3 region: CASSPDRGTGSSYEQYF. The CDR3 DNA reads as TGTGCCAGCTCACCGGACAGGGGAACGGGGAGCTCCTACGAGCAGTACTTC.

The chain is built from TRBV5-1 and TRBJ2-5; D unclear. Germline assignment: CDR1 SGHRS and CDR2 YFSETQ. The length of the CDR3 is 14 residues. V gave up 1 base and J gave up 2 bases, with 9 bases separating them. CDR3 loop: CASSLKGLQETQYF. Here the CDR3 DNA reads TGCGCCAGCAGCTTGAAAGGGCTTCAAGAGACCCAGTACTTC.

This clone appeared once. V usage is TRBV18 and J usage is TRBJ2-1, with D perhaps TRBD1 (5 bases). V shed 2 bases and J shed 3 bases, with 11 bases lying between them. The CDR3 contains 15 residues. Germline values: CDR1 KGHSH, CDR2 LQKENI. The CDR3 sequence is CASSPKRQSYNEQFF. The CDR3 DNA is TGTGCCAGCTCACCAAAGAGACAGAGCTACAATGAGCAGTTCTTC.

The gene calls are TRBV5-4 and TRBJ1-1; 9 bases map to TRBD1. The ends lost 4 bases at V and 5 bases at J; junction bases unmatched: 6. The CDR3 is 14 residues long. CDR1 is SGHNT, CDR2 YYREEE, per germline (reference sequence). CDR3: CASSGTGRDTEAFF. In DNA, the CDR3 is TGTGCCAGCAGCGGGACAGGGAGGGATACTGAAGCTTTCTTT.

The chain carries TRBV2 and TRBJ1-2, with TRBD1 matching over 7 bases. This CDR3 contains 13 residues. Germline loops: CDR1 SNHLY, CDR2 FYNNEI. J lost 8 bases, V lost 7 bases, and 10 bases had no gene match. The CDR3 loop is CASIRQGSSGYTF. The DNA for the CDR3 is TGTGCCAGCATAAGACAGGGATCATCAGGCTACACCTTC. The whole variable domain, filled in from reference TRBV2 and TRBJ1-2, reads EPEVTQTPSHQVTQMGQEVILRCVPISNHLYFYWYRQILGQKVEFLVSFYNNEISEKSEIFDDQFSVERPDGSNFTLKIRSTKLEDSAMYFCASIRQGSSGYTFGSGTRLTVV.

V is TRBV5-1 and J is TRBJ2-7, with 10 nucleotides matching TRBD1. CDR1 is SGHRS and CDR2 is YFSETQ in the germline V gene. Trimming removed 0 bases from V and 6 bases from J; junction bases left unmatched: 6. There are 15 residues in the CDR3. CDR3 in amino acids: CASSLGTGGRIEQYF. The CDR3 nucleotides are TGCGCCAGCAGCTTGGGGACAGGGGGAAGGATCGAGCAGTACTTC. The full variable domain, its missing parts supplied by reference TRBV5-1 and TRBJ2-7, is KAGVTQTPRYLIKTRGQQVTLSCSPISGHRSVSWYQQTPGQGLQFLFEYFSETQRNKGNFPGRFSGRQFSNSRSEMNVSTLELGDSALYLCASSLGTGGRIEQYFGPGTRLTVT.

The rearrangement uses TRBV19 and TRBJ2-4; possible D gene TRBD1, 6 bases. The CDR3 is 13 amino acids. Germline V gene sequence: CDR1 LNHDA, CDR2 SQIVND (reference sequence). Deletions cut 5 bases from V and 4 bases from J, with 9 bases between. CDR3 residues: CASSVDRKNIQYF. CDR3 bases: TGTGCCAGTAGTGTCGACAGGAAAAACATTCAGTACTTC.

The rearrangement uses TRBV15 and TRBJ1-1; 7 nucleotides match TRBD1. The CDR3 spans 15 residues. V dropped 3 bases and J dropped 4; count of bases not matched to a gene: 8. The germline gives CDR1 LNHNV, CDR2 YYDKDF (reference sequence). The CDR3 is CATSSLAPGGTEAFF. CDR3 DNA: TGTGCCACCAGCAGTTTGGCCCCAGGGGGCACTGAAGCTTTCTTT.

The chain is built from TRBV15 and TRBJ2-3; a weak D match, TRBD2 (6 bases). CDR1 and CDR2 from the germline V gene are LNHNV and YYDKDF (reference sequence). This CDR3 has 14 amino acids. Trimming removed 1 base from V and 8 bases from J, with 13 bases in between. DNA for the CDR3: TGTGCCACCAGCAGAGGGGGGGTAGAGGCTACGCAGTATTTT. This encodes CATSRGGVEATQYF.

This clone was detected once. The chain couples TRBV18 to TRBJ2-7; D remains unclear. The CDR3 is 15 residues long. Trimming pared 3 bases from V and 0 bases from J, leaving 12 bases between. CDR1 and CDR2 (germline): KGHSH, LQKENI. In DNA form, the CDR3 reads TGTGCCAGCTCACCCTCAGTGGCGGACTCCTACGAGCAGTACTTC. Translation: CASSPSVADSYEQYF. The variable domain in full, completed from reference TRBV18 and TRBJ2-7, reads NAGVMQNPRHLVRRRGQEARLRCSPMKGHSHVYWYRQLPEEGLKFMVYLQKENIIDESGMPKERFSAEFPKEGPSILRIQQVVRGDSAAYFCASSPSVADSYEQYFGPGTRLTVT.

The CDR3 DNA follows: TGTGCCTGGAGCAGCAGGGGGGGCTCTGGAAACACCATATATTTT. Amino acid sequence: CAWSSRGGSGNTIYF. This sequence joins TRBV30 and TRBJ1-3, with 7 bases fitting TRBD1. Germline CDR1 and CDR2: GTSNPN and SVGIG (reference sequence). Trimming cost V 3 bases and J 0 bases; bases outside gene matches: 5. The CDR3 loop spans 15 amino acids. The whole variable domain, filled in from reference TRBV30 and TRBJ1-3, reads SQTIHQWPATLVQPVGSPLSLECTVEGTSNPNLYWYRQAAGRGLQLLFYSVGIGQISSEVPQNLSASRPQDRQFILSSKKLLLSDSGFYLCAWSSRGGSGNTIYFGEGSWLTVV.

This chain uses TRBV7-9 with TRBJ2-1; TRBD2 aligns across 11 bases. The germline gives CDR1 SEHNR, CDR2 FQNEAQ (reference sequence). V lost 4 bases to trimming and J lost 10 bases; unmatched junction nucleotides: 6. The CDR3 length is 14 residues. This CDR3 reads CASSSLAGGLEQFF. Written as DNA, the CDR3 is TGTGCCAGCAGCTCCCTAGCGGGGGGATTGGAGCAGTTCTTC.

The chain employs TRBV9 and TRBJ1-5, with a possible D match to TRBD1 (5 bases). This CDR3 is 15 amino acids long. In germline, CDR1 is SGDLS, CDR2 YYNGEE. The ends were cut back, 3 bases at V and 6 bases at J, with 16 bases in the middle. The CDR3 spells CASSAGGLSSQPQHF. CDR3 bases: TGTGCCAGCAGCGCTGGGGGACTCTCCAGTCAGCCCCAGCATTTT.

The chain carries TRBV7-3 and TRBJ1-3; D is unresolved. This CDR3 is built from 14 residues. The V gene lost 5 bases and the J gene lost 0 bases, with 8 bases spanning the gap. Germline V gene sequence: CDR1 SGHTA, CDR2 FQGTGA. The CDR3 spells CASSTGVSGNTIYF. The DNA of the CDR3 is TGTGCCAGCAGCACTGGGGTCTCTGGAAACACCATATATTTT.

The chain joins TRBV19 to TRBJ1-4, with a weak D call TRBD1 (5 bases). V shed 4 bases and J shed 0 bases, with 15 bases lying between them. The length of the CDR3 is 17 residues. In germline, CDR1 is LNHDA, CDR2 SQIVND (reference sequence). As DNA, the CDR3 is TGTGCCAGTAGTAGTATCAGGGACCGCGCAACTAATGAAAAACTGTTTTTT. This codes for CASSSIRDRATNEKLFF.

This clone has a single count. The V gene is TRBV6-1, the J gene TRBJ1-1; unclear D gene. V shed 3 bases and J shed 1 base, with 12 bases lying between them. Germline CDR1 MNHNS, CDR2 SASEGT. There are 15 residues in the CDR3. The CDR3 sequence is CASSDRLPRNTEAFF. The CDR3 DNA sequence: TGTGCCAGCAGTGACCGACTTCCACGGAACACTGAAGCTTTCTTT.

The chain's CDR3 is CASSLERNSGEQYF. In nucleotides, the CDR3 is TGCGCCAGCAGCTTGGAGAGGAATTCGGGGGAGCAGTACTTC. The rearrangement uses TRBV5-1 and TRBJ2-7; D might be TRBD2 (5 bases). Between the trimmed V and J ends, which lost 0 bases and 7 bases, there was a span of 14 bases. The CDR3 is 14 residues long. Germline assignment: CDR1 SGHRS and CDR2 YFSETQ.